The following is a T cell receptor beta chain sequence with its context. Antigen unknown. Profiling relied on immunoSEQ multiplex PCR, and the TCRdb table lists in-frame clones only, not all of them. This table holds 100,000 to 150,000 clones, 85% to 95% found once. The source of the sample is a study of T cell responses to AZD1222 COVID-19 vaccine. Study findings and constraints: With two AZD1222 doses given, Spike-specific TCR breadth and depth both rose.

Germline V gives CDR1 SGHTA, CDR2 FQGNSA. This CDR3 has 15 residues. V gave up 4 bases and J gave up 4 bases, with 16 bases separating them. Sequencing was performed on peripheral blood, taken on day 0 of AZD1222 vaccination. The receptor was derived from an adult in good health. The chain is built from TRBV7-2 and TRBJ2-5; no clear D. The CDR3 reads CASSSPWDAAETQYF. The DNA of the CDR3 is TGTGCCAGCAGCTCTCCCTGGGATGCGGCAGAGACCCAGTACTTC.